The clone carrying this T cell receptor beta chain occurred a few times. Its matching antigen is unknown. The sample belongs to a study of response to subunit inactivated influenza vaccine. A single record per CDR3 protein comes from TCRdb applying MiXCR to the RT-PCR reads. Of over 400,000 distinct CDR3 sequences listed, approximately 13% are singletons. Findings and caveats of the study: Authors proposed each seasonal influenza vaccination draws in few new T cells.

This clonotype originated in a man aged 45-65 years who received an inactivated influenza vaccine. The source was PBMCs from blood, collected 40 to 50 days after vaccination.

The CDR3, as DNA: TGTGCCAGCAGTTGGGGACTAGCGGGCCTCTACGAGCAGTACTTC. The encoded protein is CASSWGLAGLYEQYF. This chain links TRBV6-5 with TRBJ2-7, with 12 nucleotides matching TRBD2. The CDR3 has 15 residues. Germline CDR1 is MNHEY and CDR2 is SVGAGI. V lost 4 bases, J lost 3 bases, and 4 bases stayed unmatched.